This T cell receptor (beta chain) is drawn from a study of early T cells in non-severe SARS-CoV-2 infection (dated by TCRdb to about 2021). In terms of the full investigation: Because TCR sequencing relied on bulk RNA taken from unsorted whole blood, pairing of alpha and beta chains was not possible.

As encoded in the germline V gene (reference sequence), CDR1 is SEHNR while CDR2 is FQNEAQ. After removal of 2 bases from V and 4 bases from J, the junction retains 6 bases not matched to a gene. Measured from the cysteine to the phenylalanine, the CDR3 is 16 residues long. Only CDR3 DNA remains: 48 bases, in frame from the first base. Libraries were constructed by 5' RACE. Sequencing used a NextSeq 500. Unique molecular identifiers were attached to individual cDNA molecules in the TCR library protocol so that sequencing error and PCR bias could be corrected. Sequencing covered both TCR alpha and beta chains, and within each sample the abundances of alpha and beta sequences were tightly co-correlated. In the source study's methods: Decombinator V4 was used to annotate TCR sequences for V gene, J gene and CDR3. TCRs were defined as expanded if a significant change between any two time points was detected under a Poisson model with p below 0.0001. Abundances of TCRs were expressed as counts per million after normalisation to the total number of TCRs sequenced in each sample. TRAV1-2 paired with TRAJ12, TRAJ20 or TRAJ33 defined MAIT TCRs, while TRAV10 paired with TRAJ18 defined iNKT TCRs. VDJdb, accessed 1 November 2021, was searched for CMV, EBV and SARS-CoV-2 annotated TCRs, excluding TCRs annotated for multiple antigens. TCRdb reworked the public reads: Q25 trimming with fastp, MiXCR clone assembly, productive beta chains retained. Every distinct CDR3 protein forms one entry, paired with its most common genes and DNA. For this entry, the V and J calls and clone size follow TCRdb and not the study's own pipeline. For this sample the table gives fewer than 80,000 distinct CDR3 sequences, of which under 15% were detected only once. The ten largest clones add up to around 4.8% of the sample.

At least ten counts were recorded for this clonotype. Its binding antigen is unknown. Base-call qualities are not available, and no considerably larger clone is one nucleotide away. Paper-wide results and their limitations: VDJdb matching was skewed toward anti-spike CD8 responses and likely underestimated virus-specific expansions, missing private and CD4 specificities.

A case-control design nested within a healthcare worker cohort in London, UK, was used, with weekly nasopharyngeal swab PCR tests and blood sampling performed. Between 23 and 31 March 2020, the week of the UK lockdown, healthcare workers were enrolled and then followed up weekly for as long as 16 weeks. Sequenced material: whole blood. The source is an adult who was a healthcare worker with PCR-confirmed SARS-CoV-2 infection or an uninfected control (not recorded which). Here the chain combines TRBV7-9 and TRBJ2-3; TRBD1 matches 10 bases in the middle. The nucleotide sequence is TGTGCCAGCAGCTTATCGACAGGGGGCCCTCCAGATACGCAGTATTTT. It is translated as CASSLSTGGPPDTQYF.